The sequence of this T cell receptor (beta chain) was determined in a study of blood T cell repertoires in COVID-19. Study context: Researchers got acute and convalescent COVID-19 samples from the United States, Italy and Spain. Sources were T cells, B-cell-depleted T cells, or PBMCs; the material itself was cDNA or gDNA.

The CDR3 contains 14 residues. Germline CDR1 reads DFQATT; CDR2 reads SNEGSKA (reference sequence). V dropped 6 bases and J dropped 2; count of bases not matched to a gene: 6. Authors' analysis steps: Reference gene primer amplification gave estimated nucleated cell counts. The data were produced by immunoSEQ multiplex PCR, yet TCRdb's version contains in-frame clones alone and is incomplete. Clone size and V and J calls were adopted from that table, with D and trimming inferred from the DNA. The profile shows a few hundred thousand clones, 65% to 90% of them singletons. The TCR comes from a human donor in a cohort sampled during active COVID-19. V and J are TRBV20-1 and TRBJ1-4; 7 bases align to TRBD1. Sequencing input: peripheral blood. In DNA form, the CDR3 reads TGCAGTGCAAGTAGGGGGCTTACTAATGAAAAACTGTTTTTT. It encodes CSASRGLTNEKLFF.